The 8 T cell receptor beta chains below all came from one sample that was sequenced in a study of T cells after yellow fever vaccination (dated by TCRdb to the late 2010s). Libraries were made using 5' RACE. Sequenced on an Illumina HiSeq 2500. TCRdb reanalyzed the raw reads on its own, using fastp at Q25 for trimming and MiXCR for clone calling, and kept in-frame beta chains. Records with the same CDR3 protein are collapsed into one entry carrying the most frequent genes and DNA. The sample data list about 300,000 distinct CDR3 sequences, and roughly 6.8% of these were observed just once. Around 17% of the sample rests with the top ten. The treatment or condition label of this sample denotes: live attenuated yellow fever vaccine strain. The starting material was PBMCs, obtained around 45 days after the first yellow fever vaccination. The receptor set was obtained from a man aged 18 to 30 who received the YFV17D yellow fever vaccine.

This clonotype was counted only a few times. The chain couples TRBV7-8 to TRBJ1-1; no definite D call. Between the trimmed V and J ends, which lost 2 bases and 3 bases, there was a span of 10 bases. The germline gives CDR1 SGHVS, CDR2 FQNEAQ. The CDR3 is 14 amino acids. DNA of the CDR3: TGTGCCAGCAGCTTAAAGTCCCGGGACACTGAAGCTTTCTTT. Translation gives CASSLKSRDTEAFF. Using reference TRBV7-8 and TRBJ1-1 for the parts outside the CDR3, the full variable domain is GAGVSQSPRYKVAKRGQDVALRCDPISGHVSLFWYQQALGQGPEFLTYFQNEAQLDKSGLPSDRFFAERPEGSVSTLKIQRTQQEDSAVYLCASSLKSRDTEAFFGQGTRLTVV.

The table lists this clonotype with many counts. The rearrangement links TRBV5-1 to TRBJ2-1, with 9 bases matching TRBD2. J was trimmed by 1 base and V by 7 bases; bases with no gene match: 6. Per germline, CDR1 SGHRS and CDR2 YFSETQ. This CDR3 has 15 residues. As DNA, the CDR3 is TGCGCCAGCGCCGCGGGGGGGAATTCCTACAATGAGCAGTTCTTC. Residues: CASAAGGNSYNEQFF.

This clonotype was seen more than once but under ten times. The CDR3 sequence is CASSPDGGGHRETQYF. DNA of the CDR3: TGCGCCAGCAGCCCTGACGGGGGGGGGCATCGAGAGACCCAGTACTTC. The chain carries TRBV4-3 and TRBJ2-5, with 8 bases fitting TRBD2. This CDR3 is built from 16 residues. Losses at the gene ends were 4 bases for V and 4 bases for J; bases not matched to a gene: 11. Germline CDR1 and CDR2: LGHNA and YSLEER.

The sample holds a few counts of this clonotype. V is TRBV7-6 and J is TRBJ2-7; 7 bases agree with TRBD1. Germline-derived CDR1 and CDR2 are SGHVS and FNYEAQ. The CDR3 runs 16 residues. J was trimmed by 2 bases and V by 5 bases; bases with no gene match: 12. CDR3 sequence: CASSLGAGDSPYEQYF. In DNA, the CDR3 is TGTGCCAGCAGCCTGGGGGCTGGGGACAGCCCCTACGAGCAGTACTTC.

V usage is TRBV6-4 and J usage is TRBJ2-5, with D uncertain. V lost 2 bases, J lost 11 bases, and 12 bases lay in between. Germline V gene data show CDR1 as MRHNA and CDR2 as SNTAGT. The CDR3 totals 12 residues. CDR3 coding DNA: TGTGCCAGCAGTGACCCCACACCGATACAGTACTTC. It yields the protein CASSDPTPIQYF.

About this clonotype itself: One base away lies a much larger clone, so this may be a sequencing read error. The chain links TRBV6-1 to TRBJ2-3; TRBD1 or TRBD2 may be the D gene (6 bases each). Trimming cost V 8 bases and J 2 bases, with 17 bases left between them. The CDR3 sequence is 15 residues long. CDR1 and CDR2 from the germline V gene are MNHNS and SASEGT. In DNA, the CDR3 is TGTGCCAGCGAGTACGGGGGCAGCTACACAGATACGCAGTATTTT. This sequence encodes CASEYGGSYTDTQYF.

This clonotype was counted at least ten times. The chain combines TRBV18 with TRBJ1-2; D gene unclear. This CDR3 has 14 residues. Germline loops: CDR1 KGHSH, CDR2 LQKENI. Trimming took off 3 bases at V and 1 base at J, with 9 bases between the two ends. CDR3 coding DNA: TGTGCCAGCTCACCTCGGGAGTTTAACTATGGCTACACCTTC. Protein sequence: CASSPREFNYGYTF.

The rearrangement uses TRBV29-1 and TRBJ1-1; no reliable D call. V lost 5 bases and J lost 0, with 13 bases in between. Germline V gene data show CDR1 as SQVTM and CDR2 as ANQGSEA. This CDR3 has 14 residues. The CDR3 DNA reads TGCAGCGTTCAGGCCATTTGGATGAACACTGAAGCTTTCTTT. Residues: CSVQAIWMNTEAFF. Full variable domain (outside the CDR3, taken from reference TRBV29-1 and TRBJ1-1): SAVISQKPSRDICQRGTSLTIQCQVDSQVTMMFWYRQQPGQSLTLIATANQGSEATYESGFVIDKFPISRPNLTFSTLTVSNMSPEDSSIYLCSVQAIWMNTEAFFGQGTRLTVV.